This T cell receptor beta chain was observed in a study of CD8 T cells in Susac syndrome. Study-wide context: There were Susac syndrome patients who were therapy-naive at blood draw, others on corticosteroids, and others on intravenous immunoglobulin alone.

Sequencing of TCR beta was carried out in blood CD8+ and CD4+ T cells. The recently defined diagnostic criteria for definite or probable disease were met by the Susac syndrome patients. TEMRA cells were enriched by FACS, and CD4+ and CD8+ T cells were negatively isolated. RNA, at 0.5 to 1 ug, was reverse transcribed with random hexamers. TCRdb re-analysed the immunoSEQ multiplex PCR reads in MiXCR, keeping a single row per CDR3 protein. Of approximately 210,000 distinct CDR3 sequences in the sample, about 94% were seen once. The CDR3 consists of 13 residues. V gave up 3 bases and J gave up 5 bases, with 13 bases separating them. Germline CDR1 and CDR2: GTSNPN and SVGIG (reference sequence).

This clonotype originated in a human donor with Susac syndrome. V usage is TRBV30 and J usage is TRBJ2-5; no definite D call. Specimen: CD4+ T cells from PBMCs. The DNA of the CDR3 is TGTGCCTGGAGGGACGGGCCTCGGGAGACCCAGTACTTC. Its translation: CAWRDGPRETQYF.